The present entry profiles one T cell receptor (beta chain) with its context. A second PCR, run for about 7 to 12 cycles, used a sample-barcoded 5' primer plus a J-beta primer mix. TCRdb processed the 5' RACE reads anew with MiXCR; each CDR3 protein has one entry. The sample holds 700,000 to 850,000 distinct CDR3 sequences, approximately 53% seen once. Donors each provided about 9.5 milliliters of peripheral blood. This specimen comes from a study of blood T cells in healthy people across ages. The germline V gene encodes CDR1 DFQATT and CDR2 SNEGSKA (reference sequence). V gave up 4 bases and J gave up 5 bases; unmatched junction bases: 8. The CDR3 spans 14 residues.

V gene TRBV20-1 combines with J gene TRBJ2-1; 7 nucleotides align to TRBD1. Sequencing was carried out using blood. The clonotype comes from a man at least 80 years old in good health. CDR3 nucleotides: TGCAGTGCTATCGGGACAGAACCAAACAATGAGCAGTTCTTC. Encoded protein: CSAIGTEPNNEQFF.